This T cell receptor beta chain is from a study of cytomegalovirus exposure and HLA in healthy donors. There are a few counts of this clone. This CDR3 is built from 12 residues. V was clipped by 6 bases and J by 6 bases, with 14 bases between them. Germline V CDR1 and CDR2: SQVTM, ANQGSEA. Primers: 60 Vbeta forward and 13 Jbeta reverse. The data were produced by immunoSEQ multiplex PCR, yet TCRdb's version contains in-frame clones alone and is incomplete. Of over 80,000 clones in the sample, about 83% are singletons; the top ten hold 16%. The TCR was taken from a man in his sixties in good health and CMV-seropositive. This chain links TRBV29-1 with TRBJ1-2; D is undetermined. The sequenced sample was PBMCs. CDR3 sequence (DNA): TGCAGCGTCCCGCACAGTGGAAATGGCTACACCTTC. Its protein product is CSVPHSGNGYTF.